These T cell receptor beta chains were read from a single sample in a study of blood T cell repertoires in COVID-19. Libraries were prepared by immunoSEQ multiplex PCR; TCRdb keeps only in-frame clonotypes and omits some of them. The sample includes about 49,000 clones, roughly 80% seen only once; the top ten take around 12%. The specimen sequenced was peripheral blood. The origin of the receptors is a human donor in a cohort sampled during active COVID-19. CDR3s include the opening cysteine and the closing phenylalanine or tryptophan. D genes are given only for firm matches. Clone size is not always given. Where it is, it says once, few, many or a class for expanded clones.

d_call cdr3_length j_call clone_size v_call cdr3_aa cdr3_nt
- 12 TRBJ1-1 - TRBV5-4 CASSRRDTEAFF TGTGCCAGCAGCCGTCGGGACACTGAAGCTTTCTTT
- 13 TRBJ1-2 - TRBV19 CASSPRGEYGYTF TGTGCCAGTAGTCCTCGGGGAGAATATGGCTACACCTTC
TRBD2 16 TRBJ2-7 once TRBV5-1 CASSFARTRSSYEQYF TGCGCCAGCAGCTTCGCAAGGACTAGGAGCTCCTACGAGCAGTACTTC
- 15 TRBJ2-2 - TRBV4-1 CASSQEFGDTGELFF TGCGCCAGCAGCCAAGAGTTTGGAGACACCGGGGAGCTGTTTTTT
TRBD2 15 TRBJ2-5 - TRBV9 CASSVLGLVAETQYF TGTGCCAGCAGCGTTTTGGGACTAGTAGCAGAGACCCAGTACTTC
- 13 TRBJ1-4 - TRBV29-1 CSGGTGKNEKLFF TGCAGCGGGGGGACGGGGAAAAATGAAAAACTGTTTTTT
- 13 TRBJ2-7 - TRBV21-1 CELSIHQGYEQYF TGTGAACTCAGCATCCACCAGGGTTACGAGCAGTACTTC
TRBD1 14 TRBJ1-5 few TRBV10-3 CAISAGTGGQPQHF TGTGCCATCAGCGCCGGGACAGGGGGTCAGCCCCAGCATTTT
- 15 TRBJ2-7 once TRBV6-6 CASRTESTVSYEQYF TGTGCCAGCAGGACAGAGTCGACAGTCTCCTACGAGCAGTACTTC
TRBD2 14 TRBJ2-1 - TRBV25-1 CASSEYGGGNEQFF TGTGCCAGCAGTGAATATGGGGGAGGGAATGAGCAGTTCTTC